This T cell receptor (beta chain) was identified in a study of shared clonotypes between healthy human individuals. Turning to the study itself: Every donor yielded three CD4 naive, three CD4 memory, two CD8 naive and one CD8 memory plate.

Per the original data handling: Junction-only sequences without quality scores were provided by ImmunoSEQ, so filtering was different. Data came from immunoSEQ multiplex PCR; TCRdb stores just in-frame clones and leaves some out. V, J and clone size are taken as reported in that table, and D and trimming were inferred from the DNA itself. This table has approximately 2.4 million clones, approximately 95% appearing once. A note on this clone: Its antigen is still unknown.

The CDR3 totals 13 residues. V lost 6 bases to trimming and J lost 1 base, with 9 bases between them. Germline V CDR1 and CDR2: SGHTA, FQGNSA. Study findings and constraints: Researchers sampled only blood; tissue repertoires likely differ.

There were no recent acute infections or vaccinations among the donors, who were healthy HIV-negative adults. This chain links TRBV7-2 with TRBJ1-2; no clear D gene. Sequencing was done on a sample of naive CD4+ T cells sorted from blood. Subset: CD45RA+ positively selected. This receptor was taken from a man aged 18 to 30 in good health. The CDR3 DNA follows: TGTGCCAGCAGTTTAACAGTTAACTATGGCTACACCTTC. Translated: CASSLTVNYGYTF.